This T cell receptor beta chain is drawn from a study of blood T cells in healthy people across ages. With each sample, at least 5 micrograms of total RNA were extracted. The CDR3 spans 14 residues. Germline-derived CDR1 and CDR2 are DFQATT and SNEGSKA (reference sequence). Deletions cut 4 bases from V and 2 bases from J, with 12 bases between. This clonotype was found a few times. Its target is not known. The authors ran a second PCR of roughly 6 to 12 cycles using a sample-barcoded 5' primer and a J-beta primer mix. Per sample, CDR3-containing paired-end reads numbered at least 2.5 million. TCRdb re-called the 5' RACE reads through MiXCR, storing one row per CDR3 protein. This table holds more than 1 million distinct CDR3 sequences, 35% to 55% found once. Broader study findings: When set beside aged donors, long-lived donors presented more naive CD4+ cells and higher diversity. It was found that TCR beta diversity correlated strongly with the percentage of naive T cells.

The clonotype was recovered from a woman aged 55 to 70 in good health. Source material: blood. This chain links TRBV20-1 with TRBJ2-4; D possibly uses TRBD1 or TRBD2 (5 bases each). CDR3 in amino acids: CSANPPGPKNIQYF. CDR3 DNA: TGCAGTGCTAATCCGCCGGGGCCCAAAAACATTCAGTACTTC.